The next 25 T cell receptor beta chains were all read from a single sample in a study of blood T cell repertoires in COVID-19. The protocol was immunoSEQ multiplex PCR, while the TCRdb copy is restricted to in-frame clones and leaves out a portion. The sample has 140,000 to 150,000 clones; 80% to 90% are singletons. The sample consisted of peripheral blood. Receptor source: a woman aged 55-75 years with active COVID-19.

DNA of the CDR3: TGTGCCAGCAGCTTCGGACAGGGAGGGAGCAATCAGCCCCAGCATTTT. The encoded protein is CASSFGQGGSNQPQHF. This chain connects TRBV7-9 to TRBJ1-5; 8 bases map to TRBD1. Germline V CDR1 and CDR2: SEHNR, FQNEAQ (reference sequence). The V segment lost 3 bases and the J segment 1 base; nucleotides outside the gene matches: 5. The CDR3 length is 16 residues.

The chain is built from TRBV7-2 and TRBJ1-6, with TRBD1 matching 7 bases. This CDR3 comprises 14 residues. Trimming at V came to 6 bases and at J to 9 bases, leaving 8 bases not matched to a gene. Germline V lookup: CDR1 SGHTA, CDR2 FQGNSA. The chain's CDR3 is CASRQTGIGSPLHF. Written as DNA, the CDR3 is TGTGCCAGCAGGCAGACAGGGATTGGTTCACCCCTCCACTTT.

Concerning this clone: One end of the junction fails to match germline, which may point to a read error. This chain joins TRBV10-2 and TRBJ1-5; D is unresolved. The CDR3 is 13 residues long. Germline CDR1 reads WSHSY; CDR2 reads SAAADI. CDR3 bases: TGCGCCAGTAGTGGCGGGGTGAGTCAGCCCCAGCATTTT. Translated: CASSGGVSQPQHF.

The chain uses TRBV6-5 and TRBJ1-4, with D possibly being TRBD1 (6 bases). The CDR3 covers 15 residues. CDR1 MNHEY and CDR2 SVGAGI come from the germline V gene. The V and J ends lost 5 bases and 8 bases respectively, with 18 bases between them. The CDR3 nucleotides read TGTGCCAGCAGTCAGGATCACAGGGCGGTCGAAAAACTGTTTTTT. Protein sequence: CASSQDHRAVEKLFF.

The chain uses TRBV5-4 and TRBJ2-1, with 10 bases that match TRBD2. The trim removed 3 bases at V and 7 bases at J, leaving 10 bases unmatched. Per germline, CDR1 SGHNT and CDR2 YYREEE (reference sequence). The CDR3 contains 16 residues. DNA for the CDR3: TGTGCCAGCAGCTCTAACCTAGCGGGAGTGGGGAATGAGCAGTTCTTC. Its translation: CASSSNLAGVGNEQFF.

V is TRBV28 and J is TRBJ2-2; the match to TRBD2 covers 12 bases. Germline CDR1 and CDR2: MDHEN and SYDVKM. This CDR3 spans 14 amino acids. Here the CDR3 reads CLATSGSYTGELFF. The CDR3 bases are TGTCTAGCGACTAGCGGGAGTTACACCGGGGAGCTGTTTTTT.

The chain employs TRBV7-2 and TRBJ1-5; TRBD1 matches 7 bases. This CDR3 has 15 amino acids. After removal of 1 base from V and 7 bases from J, the junction contained 7 bases not matched to a gene. Per the germline V gene, CDR1 is SGHTA and CDR2 is FQGNSA. The CDR3 DNA sequence: TGTGCCAGCAGCTTAGGACAGGGCCCGGGGCAGCCCCAGCATTTT. Translated, it gives CASSLGQGPGQPQHF.

The chain is built from TRBV18 and TRBJ1-5; the match to TRBD1 covers 7 bases. With V trimmed by 6 bases and J by 6 bases, 8 bases remained unmatched. CDR1 is KGHSH and CDR2 is LQKENI in the germline V gene. This CDR3 is built from 14 residues. The CDR3 reads CASSLDRAVQPQHF. In DNA, the CDR3 is TGTGCCAGCTCGCTCGACAGGGCCGTTCAGCCCCAGCATTTT.

V usage is TRBV2 and J usage is TRBJ2-6; D remains unclear. V shed 6 bases and J shed 0 bases, with 9 bases lying between them. CDR1 SNHLY and CDR2 FYNNEI come from the germline V gene. This CDR3 is built from 15 residues. The CDR3 region is CASSLLDSGANVLTF. The DNA of the CDR3 is TGTGCCAGCAGCCTCCTAGACTCTGGGGCCAACGTCCTGACTTTC.

The rearrangement links TRBV19 to TRBJ2-7; 9 bases fit TRBD1. Trimming removed 5 bases from V and 0 bases from J; junction bases left unmatched: 8. The germline CDR1 and CDR2 sequences are LNHDA and SQIVND (reference sequence). This CDR3 is built from 16 residues. The CDR3 bases are TGTGCCAGTAGTGGGGGATACAGGGGGCTCTCCTACGAGCAGTACTTC. This sequence encodes CASSGGYRGLSYEQYF.

V gene TRBV28 combines with J gene TRBJ1-5; 11 bases agree with TRBD1. V lost 6 bases and J lost 2; bases outside the gene matches: 3. The V gene's germline CDR1 is MDHEN and CDR2 SYDVKM. This CDR3 comprises 15 residues. CDR3 sequence: CASRRTGGGNQPQHF. In nucleotides, the CDR3 is TGTGCCAGCAGAAGGACAGGGGGCGGCAATCAGCCCCAGCATTTT.

This clone was counted a few times. The chain recombines TRBV15 with TRBJ2-3; D unclear. Trimming shortened V by 1 base and J by 3 bases, and 8 bases separated the two germline ends. Germline CDR1 reads LNHNV; CDR2 reads YYDKDF (reference sequence). This CDR3 has 14 amino acids. CDR3 protein: CATSRGARTDTQYF. The CDR3 DNA is TGTGCCACCAGCAGAGGTGCGAGAACAGATACGCAGTATTTT. Variable domain in full (rest from reference TRBV15 and TRBJ2-3): DAMVIQNPRYQVTQFGKPVTLSCSQTLNHNVMYWYQQKSSQAPKLLFHYYDKDFNNEADTPDNFQSRRPNTSFCFLDIRSPGLGDTAMYLCATSRGARTDTQYFGPGTRLTVL.

The chain joins TRBV28 to TRBJ1-2; 7 positions agree with TRBD1. In germline, CDR1 is MDHEN, CDR2 SYDVKM. The CDR3 runs 14 residues. J lost 2 bases, V lost 6 bases, and 6 bases had no gene match. CDR3 loop: CASRKQGRNYGYTF. The CDR3 nucleotides read TGTGCCAGCAGGAAACAGGGGCGAAACTATGGCTACACCTTC.

The chain couples TRBV15 to TRBJ2-7; weak D call: TRBD1 (6 bases). The CDR3 runs to 15 residues. Trimming left V 0 bases short and J 1 base short, with 10 bases between. Germline V CDR1 and CDR2: LNHNV, YYDKDF (reference sequence). The CDR3 bases are TGTGCCACCAGCAGAGATAATACAGGGTCCTACGAGCAGTACTTC. This gives the protein CATSRDNTGSYEQYF.

The rearrangement links TRBV14 to TRBJ2-3, with 7 nucleotides matching TRBD2. CDR3 length: 17 amino acids. J lost 8 bases, V lost 5 bases, and 19 bases had no gene match. Per germline, CDR1 SGHDN and CDR2 FVKESK. The DNA of the CDR3 is TGTGCCAGCAGCAAAGGGCTTGGTAGCGGGTCCATCGGTACGCAGTATTTT. Encoded protein: CASSKGLGSGSIGTQYF.

The chain has TRBV27 and TRBJ2-1; 7 bases map to TRBD2. Unmatched junction bases numbered 4, after V lost 5 bases and J lost 0 bases. In germline, CDR1 is MNHEY, CDR2 SMNVEV (reference sequence). The CDR3 loop spans 15 amino acids. The CDR3: CASSPGLGSYNEQFF. In nucleotides, the CDR3 is TGTGCCAGCAGTCCAGGACTAGGCTCCTACAATGAGCAGTTCTTC.

This clone occurred once. The rearrangement joins TRBV27 to TRBJ2-7; perhaps TRBD1 as D (5 bases). With 5 bases removed from V and 3 bases from J, the gap between germline ends came to 17 bases. The CDR3 length is 15 residues. Looked up from germline, CDR1 is MNHEY and CDR2 is SMNVEV (reference sequence). The CDR3 reads CASSVPGSGFYEQYF. The DNA for the CDR3 is TGTGCCAGCAGTGTCCCAGGGTCCGGGTTCTACGAGCAGTACTTC.

This clone appeared a few times. This sequence joins TRBV7-9 and TRBJ2-2, with unresolved D. Trimming pared 5 bases from V and 6 bases from J, leaving 4 bases between. Germline V lookup: CDR1 SEHNR, CDR2 FQNEAQ (reference sequence). The length of the CDR3 is 11 residues. The CDR3 reads CASSVSGELFF. The DNA of the CDR3 is TGTGCCAGCAGCGTCTCCGGGGAGCTGTTTTTT.

J is TRBJ1-6 and V is TRBV19; 12 bases match TRBD1. The CDR3 totals 13 residues. Trimming removed 8 bases from V and 10 bases from J; junction bases left unmatched: 3. Per germline, CDR1 LNHDA and CDR2 SQIVND (reference sequence). Here the CDR3 DNA reads TGTGCCAGTGGGGACAGGGGGCACTCACCCCTCCACTTT. Its translation is CASGDRGHSPLHF.

The V and J genes are TRBV5-4 and TRBJ2-2; D gene ambiguous. The CDR3 is 13 amino acids. The germline CDR1 and CDR2 sequences are SGHNT and YYREEE (reference sequence). The V end lost 0 bases, the J end lost 4 bases, and 4 bases lay between the germline ends. CDR3 DNA sequence: TGTGCCAGCAGCTTGGACGGCACCGGGGAGCTGTTTTTT. It encodes CASSLDGTGELFF.

CDR3 sequence reads: CAWKRTGGVGYTF. CDR3 bases: TGTGCCTGGAAAAGAACAGGGGGCGTGGGCTACACCTTC. The V call is TRBV30, the J call TRBJ1-2; TRBD1 matches at 9 bases. This CDR3 contains 13 residues. The trim removed 4 bases at V and 8 bases at J, leaving 8 bases unmatched. CDR1 is GTSNPN, CDR2 SVGIG, per germline (reference sequence).

The genes are TRBV5-1 and TRBJ1-5; D is undetermined. This CDR3 comprises 14 residues. With 3 bases removed from V and 7 bases from J, the gap between germline ends came to 14 bases. CDR1 is SGHRS, CDR2 YFSETQ, per germline. The CDR3 DNA sequence: TGCGCCAGCAGCTCGGGAGTCGGAGAACAGCCCCAGCATTTT. It translates to CASSSGVGEQPQHF.

In this sample, this clone turned up once. V usage is TRBV28 and J usage is TRBJ2-7; possible D gene TRBD1, 6 bases. Germline CDR1 and CDR2: MDHEN and SYDVKM. The CDR3 spans 13 residues. Trimming took 3 bases from V and 2 from J, leaving 8 bases between them. DNA for the CDR3: TGTGCCAGCAGTTTCCGGGACACCTACGAGCAGTACTTC. Protein sequence: CASSFRDTYEQYF.

The chain's CDR3 is CASSIFLRGTEAFF. The CDR3 DNA is TGTGCCAGTAGTATATTCTTGAGAGGCACTGAAGCTTTCTTT. The chain has TRBV19 and TRBJ1-1; D remains ambiguous. Germline V gene data show CDR1 as LNHDA and CDR2 as SQIVND (reference sequence). This CDR3 is 14 amino acids long. V was clipped by 2 bases and J by 4 bases, with 11 bases between them.

This clone has only a few counts. CDR3 nucleotides: TGTGCCAGCAGTTATCCCGGACGACAGCGTGGCTACACCTTC. Protein: CASSYPGRQRGYTF. The rearrangement joins TRBV6-2 or TRBV6-3 to TRBJ1-2; a possible D gene is TRBD1 (5 bases). The V end lost 3 bases, the J end lost 7 bases, and 15 bases lay between the germline ends. This CDR3 spans 14 amino acids. Germline V gene lookup returns CDR1 MNHEY and CDR2 SVGEGT.